This passage covers 9 T cell receptor beta chains from one sample sequenced in a study of blood T cell repertoires in COVID-19. Sequencing was performed with immunoSEQ multiplex PCR; in TCRdb, only in-frame clones are kept and a portion is missing. The data show fewer than 140,000 clones, around 78% seen once. Sequenced input: peripheral blood. The source of these receptors is an older man with COVID-19, enrolled during active disease.

The gene calls are TRBV10-2 and TRBJ2-2; 7 bases fit TRBD2. The CDR3 is made up of 13 amino acids. The germline V gene has CDR1 WSHSY and CDR2 SAAADI. V lost 4 bases and J lost 5; bases outside the gene matches: 1. For the CDR3, the DNA is TGCGCCAGCAGTGGGGGGGGAACCGGGGAGCTGTTTTTT. Residues: CASSGGGTGELFF.

This sequence joins TRBV7-2 and TRBJ2-3; D may be TRBD2 (5 bases). The CDR3 sequence is 12 residues long. V was cut by 5 bases and J by 6 bases, with 9 bases left in between. Looked up from germline, CDR1 is SGHTA and CDR2 is FQGNSA. The CDR3 DNA reads as TGTGCCAGCAGCCCGGGGTACGATACGCAGTATTTT. Protein product: CASSPGYDTQYF.

CDR3 amino acids: CASSIRRNSPLHF. In nucleotides, the CDR3 is TGTGCCAGCAGTATACGGCGGAATTCACCCCTCCACTTT. The chain employs TRBV25-1 and TRBJ1-6, with no clear D. The germline V and J ends were trimmed by 5 bases and 7 bases, with 9 bases remaining between them. The CDR3 sequence is 13 residues long. CDR1 and CDR2 from the germline V gene are MGHDK and SYGVNS.

This rearrangement joins TRBV28 to TRBJ1-5; D may be TRBD1 (5 bases). The CDR3 runs to 17 residues. The germline V and J ends were trimmed by 6 bases and 0 bases, with 18 bases remaining between them. Looked up from germline, CDR1 is MDHEN and CDR2 is SYDVKM. The CDR3 region is CASSPGAASNSNQPQHF. The CDR3 region has the DNA TGTGCCAGCAGCCCTGGGGCAGCATCTAATAGCAATCAGCCCCAGCATTTT. Complete variable domain (other parts from reference TRBV28 and TRBJ1-5): DVKVTQSSRYLVKRTGEKVFLECVQDMDHENMFWYRQDPGLGLRLIYFSYDVKMKEKGDIPEGYSVSREKKERFSLILESASTNQTSMYLCASSPGAASNSNQPQHFGDGTRLSIL.

The V call is TRBV28, the J call TRBJ1-5; D not certain. Per the germline V gene, CDR1 is MDHEN and CDR2 is SYDVKM. The germline V and J ends were trimmed by 2 bases and 2 bases, with 10 bases remaining between them. This CDR3 is 15 amino acids long. The DNA for the CDR3 is TGTGCCAGCAGTTTAGACCGGGGAGGCAATCAGCCCCAGCATTTT. This encodes CASSLDRGGNQPQHF. Filled out from reference TRBV28 and TRBJ1-5, the complete variable domain reads DVKVTQSSRYLVKRTGEKVFLECVQDMDHENMFWYRQDPGLGLRLIYFSYDVKMKEKGDIPEGYSVSREKKERFSLILESASTNQTSMYLCASSLDRGGNQPQHFGDGTRLSIL.

The chain employs TRBV19 and TRBJ1-1; a possible D gene is TRBD1 (6 bases). V was pared by 5 bases and J by 4 bases, with 14 bases between. CDR3 length equals 14 residues. Germline-derived CDR1 and CDR2 are LNHDA and SQIVND (reference sequence). Here the CDR3 reads CASSPQGKGTEAFF. The CDR3 DNA reads as TGTGCCAGTAGTCCTCAGGGGAAAGGCACTGAAGCTTTCTTT.

This sequence joins TRBV28 and TRBJ1-4; no clear D. CDR1 and CDR2 (germline): MDHEN, SYDVKM. This CDR3 is 17 amino acids long. V was shortened by 8 bases and J by 7 bases, with 26 bases between the two germline ends. The CDR3 region has the DNA TGTGCCAGCTGTTCCGGGTCCGCTACTCTCTCCAGTGAAAAACTGTTTTTT. Its translation: CASCSGSATLSSEKLFF.

The chain employs TRBV29-1 and TRBJ1-4, with D possibly matching TRBD1 (6 bases). CDR3 length: 14 residues. The germline V and J ends were trimmed by 4 bases and 0 bases, with 9 bases remaining between them. Germline CDR1 and CDR2: SQVTM and ANQGSEA. The CDR3 region is CSVGGGATNEKLFF. DNA for the CDR3: TGCAGCGTTGGGGGGGGCGCAACTAATGAAAAACTGTTTTTT.

The chain is built from TRBV28 and TRBJ2-1, with TRBD2 matching over 9 bases. This CDR3 spans 14 amino acids. Germline loops: CDR1 MDHEN, CDR2 SYDVKM. Trimming removed 3 bases from V and 7 bases from J; junction bases left unmatched: 4. CDR3 DNA: TGTGCCAGCAGTTTGACTAGCGGTTTGAATGAGCAGTTCTTC. This codes for CASSLTSGLNEQFF. The complete variable domain, with remaining parts taken from reference TRBV28 and TRBJ2-1, reads DVKVTQSSRYLVKRTGEKVFLECVQDMDHENMFWYRQDPGLGLRLIYFSYDVKMKEKGDIPEGYSVSREKKERFSLILESASTNQTSMYLCASSLTSGLNEQFFGPGTRLTVL.